The 9 T cell receptor beta chains below come from one sample, sequenced in a study of blood T cell repertoires in COVID-19. Measured with immunoSEQ multiplex PCR; TCRdb has only the in-frame clones, and not every one. The repertoire holds around 110,000 clones, 82% seen once, with about 4.5% in the top ten. Sequenced: peripheral blood. The receptors stem from a woman in her seventies with acute or convalescent COVID-19.

To note about this clone: One end of the junction is discordant with germline, which a read error may explain. The V and J genes are TRBV5-5 and TRBJ1-3; 12 bases align to TRBD1. The germline V gene has CDR1 SGHKS and CDR2 YYEKEE (reference sequence). This CDR3 has 15 amino acids. CDR3 sequence (DNA): TGTGCCAGCAGCTGGGCGGGACAGGGGGCATCGGCGCAGGATTTT. Amino acids: CASSWAGQGASAQDF.

This chain joins TRBV6-2 or TRBV6-3 and TRBJ1-4; D remains ambiguous. The CDR3 is 13 residues long. The germline V gene encodes CDR1 MNHEY and CDR2 SVGEGT. V was trimmed by 4 bases and J by 8 bases, leaving 11 bases between them. For the CDR3, the DNA is TGTGCCAGCAGTTTTGTACCGGGGGAAAAACTGTTTTTT. As protein: CASSFVPGEKLFF.

This sequence joins TRBV5-4 and TRBJ1-4, with D hard to call. The CDR3 runs 12 residues. Looked up from germline, CDR1 is SGHNT and CDR2 is YYREEE (reference sequence). V gave up 3 bases and J gave up 8 bases, with 8 bases separating them. CDR3: CASSSGGEKLFF. The CDR3 DNA reads as TGTGCCAGCAGCTCGGGAGGCGAAAAACTGTTTTTT. Supplemented by reference TRBV5-4 and TRBJ1-4, the full variable domain reads ETGVTQSPTHLIKTRGQQVTLRCSSQSGHNTVSWYQQALGQGPQFIFQYYREEENGRGNFPPRFSGLQFPNYSSELNVNALELDDSALYLCASSSGGEKLFFGSGTQLSVL.

The chain uses TRBV11-3 and TRBJ1-4; TRBD1 agrees at 9 bases. The CDR3 loop spans 15 amino acids. Trimming removed 5 bases from V and 8 bases from J; junction bases left unmatched: 9. The germline CDR1 and CDR2 sequences are SGHNT and YENEEA. CDR3 coding DNA: TGTGCCAGCAGCAGCCGGAGACAGGGGGAGGAAAAACTGTTTTTT. It is translated as CASSSRRQGEEKLFF.

The rearrangement links TRBV2 to TRBJ2-2; 9 bases line up with TRBD2. There are 15 residues in the CDR3. Germline values: CDR1 SNHLY, CDR2 FYNNEI. J gave up 6 bases and V 4 bases, and 6 bases lay outside the gene matches. The DNA for the CDR3 is TGTGCCAGCAGTGTTGGTGGGACTAGCTCCGGGGAGCTGTTTTTT. Its translation is CASSVGGTSSGELFF.

This sequence joins TRBV6-4 and TRBJ1-2, with D tentatively TRBD1 (5 bases). Germline V gene lookup returns CDR1 MRHNA and CDR2 SNTAGT. The V gene lost 0 bases and the J gene lost 7 bases, with 18 bases spanning the gap. The CDR3 runs to 16 residues. The CDR3 sequence is CASSDSTAGLMSGYTF. DNA of the CDR3: TGTGCCAGCAGTGACTCCACCGCGGGGCTTATGAGTGGCTACACCTTC.

Of note for this clone: The same CDR3 arises from other DNA sequences in this sample as well. The chain carries TRBV6-2 or TRBV6-3 and TRBJ2-2; 9 nucleotides agree with TRBD1. CDR1 and CDR2 from the germline V gene are MNHEY and SVGEGT. The CDR3 spans 16 residues. The J segment lost 2 bases and the V segment lost 5 bases, leaving 6 bases of the junction unmatched. CDR3 coding DNA: TGTGCCAGCAGTACTACAGGGGGCGCAAACACCGGGGAGCTGTTTTTT. Its protein is CASSTTGGANTGELFF.

This chain joins TRBV11-2 and TRBJ2-2; no clear D gene. Germline lookup yields CDR1 SGHAT and CDR2 FQNNGV. This CDR3 has 14 residues. Trimming removed 2 bases at V and 5 bases at J, with 9 bases between. CDR3 bases: TGTGCCAGCAGCTTAATTTCTAGTACCGGGGAGCTGTTTTTT. Protein sequence: CASSLISSTGELFF. Together with reference TRBV11-2 and TRBJ2-2, the CDR3 gives the full variable domain: EAGVAQSPRYKIIEKRQSVAFWCNPISGHATLYWYQQILGQGPKLLIQFQNNGVVDDSQLPKDRFSAERLKGVDSTLKIQPAKLEDSAVYLCASSLISSTGELFFGEGSRLTVL.

The chain is built from TRBV10-2 and TRBJ1-1, with D unclear. Trimming stripped 7 bases from V and 4 bases from J, with 13 bases between. In germline, CDR1 is WSHSY, CDR2 SAAADI. CDR3 length: 13 residues. DNA of the CDR3: TGCGCCAGCATATCGGGTCGGGGCACTGAAGCTTTCTTT. It is translated as CASISGRGTEAFF.